This is a list of T cell receptor beta chains from one sample in a study of CD8 T cells in ankylosing spondylitis. Using its own MiXCR run on the 5' RACE reads, TCRdb lists one record per CDR3 protein. The table lists 200,000 to 250,000 distinct CDR3 sequences, around 20% of them singletons. Source material: blood, either unsorted or a sorted T cell fraction (not recorded which). All receptors derive from a male donor with ankylosing spondylitis. The CDR3 runs from the conserved cysteine through the conserved F or W. Each record gives: CDR3 protein, CDR3 DNA, V gene, D gene, clone size, J gene, CDR3 length. A D gene is named only where the DNA matches it firmly. The size of a clone is reported for some rows only, either as once, few or many, or as a class for expanded clones.

CDR3 protein: CASSQDRGSGVSYEQYF
CDR3 DNA: TGTGCCAGCAGCCAAGATCGGGGTAGCGGTGTCTCCTACGAGCAGTACTTC
V gene: TRBV3-1
D gene: .
clone size: few
J gene: TRBJ2-7
CDR3 length: 17

CDR3 protein: CASSQTFASPRELFF
CDR3 DNA: TGCGCCAGCAGCCAGACGTTCGCTTCTCCCAGGGAGCTGTTTTTT
V gene: TRBV4-3
D gene: .
clone size: few
J gene: TRBJ2-2
CDR3 length: 15

CDR3 protein: CASSHRGPIYEQYF
CDR3 DNA: TGTGCCAGCAGCCACCGAGGGCCTATCTACGAGCAGTACTTC
V gene: TRBV3-1
D gene: .
clone size: .
J gene: TRBJ2-7
CDR3 length: 14

CDR3 protein: CASSIRDRGVYGYTF
CDR3 DNA: TGTGCCAGTAGTATCCGGGACAGGGGAGTCTATGGCTACACCTTC
V gene: TRBV19
D gene: TRBD1
clone size: .
J gene: TRBJ1-2
CDR3 length: 15

CDR3 protein: CASSFSSARYTEQFF
CDR3 DNA: TGTGCCAGCAGCTTTTCGTCGGCCCGTTATACTGAGCAGTTCTTC
V gene: TRBV11-2
D gene: .
clone size: .
J gene: TRBJ2-1
CDR3 length: 15

CDR3 protein: CASSHRDRVTEAFF
CDR3 DNA: TGTGCCAGCAGCCACCGGGACAGGGTTACTGAAGCTTTCTTT
V gene: TRBV7-9
D gene: TRBD1
clone size: .
J gene: TRBJ1-1
CDR3 length: 14

CDR3 protein: CASSSVYGRALEQYF
CDR3 DNA: TGTGCCAGCAGCTCAGTGTACGGGAGGGCCTTGGAGCAGTACTTC
V gene: TRBV11-2
D gene: TRBD2
clone size: few
J gene: TRBJ2-7
CDR3 length: 15

CDR3 protein: CASRYLQETQYF
CDR3 DNA: TGTGCCAGCAGATACTTACAAGAGACCCAGTACTTC
V gene: TRBV25-1
D gene: .
clone size: .
J gene: TRBJ2-5
CDR3 length: 12

CDR3 protein: CASSFLTGVYGYTF
CDR3 DNA: TGTGCCAGCAGCTTCTTGACAGGGGTTTATGGCTACACCTTC
V gene: TRBV7-9
D gene: TRBD1
clone size: few
J gene: TRBJ1-2
CDR3 length: 14

CDR3 protein: CASSEEGTYNEQFF
CDR3 DNA: TGTGCCAGCAGTGAGGAGGGGACTTACAATGAGCAGTTCTTC
V gene: TRBV25-1
D gene: .
clone size: few
J gene: TRBJ2-1
CDR3 length: 14

CDR3 protein: CSVDPAPGTRGDTQYF
CDR3 DNA: TGCAGCGTTGACCCCGCCCCCGGGACCCGCGGAGATACGCAGTATTTT
V gene: TRBV29-1
D gene: .
clone size: few
J gene: TRBJ2-3
CDR3 length: 16

CDR3 protein: CSARTDRARDYGYTF
CDR3 DNA: TGCAGTGCTAGAACGGACAGGGCCCGTGACTATGGCTACACCTTC
V gene: TRBV20-1
D gene: TRBD1
clone size: few
J gene: TRBJ1-2
CDR3 length: 15

CDR3 protein: CASSPLAGGINEQFF
CDR3 DNA: TGTGCCAGCAGCCCCCTAGCGGGAGGGATCAATGAGCAGTTCTTC
V gene: TRBV12-3/TRBV12-4
D gene: TRBD2
clone size: many
J gene: TRBJ2-1
CDR3 length: 15

CDR3 protein: CSVDGQGSIYGYTF
CDR3 DNA: TGCAGCGTTGACGGACAGGGAAGCATCTATGGCTACACCTTC
V gene: TRBV29-1
D gene: TRBD1
clone size: few
J gene: TRBJ1-2
CDR3 length: 14

CDR3 protein: CASSLTPTGETQYF
CDR3 DNA: TGTGCCAGCAGTTTGACACCAACGGGGGAGACCCAGTACTTC
V gene: TRBV12-3/TRBV12-4
D gene: .
clone size: few
J gene: TRBJ2-5
CDR3 length: 14

CDR3 protein: CASSLVVLAGDEQFF
CDR3 DNA: TGTGCCAGCAGCTTAGTTGTGCTAGCGGGAGATGAGCAGTTCTTC
V gene: TRBV11-2
D gene: TRBD2
clone size: few
J gene: TRBJ2-1
CDR3 length: 15

CDR3 protein: CSASEAYSYEQYF
CDR3 DNA: TGCAGTGCTTCTGAGGCGTACTCCTACGAGCAGTACTTC
V gene: TRBV20-1
D gene: .
clone size: .
J gene: TRBJ2-7
CDR3 length: 13

CDR3 protein: CASSPMKGWGGNEQFF
CDR3 DNA: TGTGCCAGCAGCCCGATGAAGGGGTGGGGGGGTAATGAGCAGTTCTTC
V gene: TRBV11-2
D gene: TRBD2
clone size: .
J gene: TRBJ2-1
CDR3 length: 16

CDR3 protein: CASSLVASPETQYF
CDR3 DNA: TGTGCCAGCAGCTTAGTAGCGAGTCCGGAGACCCAGTACTTC
V gene: TRBV11-2
D gene: .
clone size: few
J gene: TRBJ2-5
CDR3 length: 14

CDR3 protein: CASGSGRSSVEQYF
CDR3 DNA: TGTGCCAGCGGTAGCGGGAGATCGTCCGTCGAGCAGTACTTC
V gene: TRBV12-3/TRBV12-4
D gene: TRBD2
clone size: .
J gene: TRBJ2-7
CDR3 length: 14

CDR3 protein: CSASGRESSPLHF
CDR3 DNA: TGCAGTGCTAGCGGGAGGGAGAGTTCACCCCTCCACTTT
V gene: TRBV20-1
D gene: .
clone size: many
J gene: TRBJ1-6
CDR3 length: 13

CDR3 protein: CASSYRGLVTGRYEQYF
CDR3 DNA: TGTGCCAGCAGCTACAGGGGGTTGGTGACAGGGCGCTACGAGCAGTACTTC
V gene: TRBV11-2
D gene: TRBD1
clone size: few
J gene: TRBJ2-7
CDR3 length: 17

CDR3 protein: CASSQEAGIPYEQYF
CDR3 DNA: TGTGCCAGCAGCCAAGAAGCAGGGATCCCCTACGAGCAGTACTTC
V gene: TRBV3-1
D gene: .
clone size: few
J gene: TRBJ2-7
CDR3 length: 15

CDR3 protein: CASSEEGTGGEETQYF
CDR3 DNA: TGCGCCAGCAGCGAAGAGGGGACAGGGGGCGAGGAGACCCAGTACTTC
V gene: TRBV5-1
D gene: TRBD1
clone size: .
J gene: TRBJ2-5
CDR3 length: 16

CDR3 protein: CASSQDRVVGPNYGYTF
CDR3 DNA: TGCGCCAGCAGCCAAGATCGGGTGGTGGGGCCCAACTATGGCTACACCTTC
V gene: TRBV4-3
D gene: .
clone size: few
J gene: TRBJ1-2
CDR3 length: 17

CDR3 protein: CASSEAGSYNEQFF
CDR3 DNA: TGTGCCAGCAGTGAAGCTGGCTCCTACAATGAGCAGTTCTTC
V gene: TRBV12-3/TRBV12-4
D gene: .
clone size: many
J gene: TRBJ2-1
CDR3 length: 14

CDR3 protein: CATSNGLGYEQYF
CDR3 DNA: TGTGCCACCAGCAACGGACTAGGCTACGAGCAGTACTTC
V gene: TRBV15
D gene: TRBD2
clone size: .
J gene: TRBJ2-7
CDR3 length: 13

CDR3 protein: CASKGDRDEQYF
CDR3 DNA: TGTGCCAGCAAAGGGGACAGGGACGAGCAGTACTTC
V gene: TRBV12-3/TRBV12-4
D gene: TRBD1
clone size: many
J gene: TRBJ2-7
CDR3 length: 12

CDR3 protein: CSVGPPNYNEQFF
CDR3 DNA: TGCAGCGTTGGTCCCCCAAACTACAATGAGCAGTTCTTC
V gene: TRBV29-1
D gene: .
clone size: .
J gene: TRBJ2-1
CDR3 length: 13

CDR3 protein: CASRPPANYGYTF
CDR3 DNA: TGCGCCAGCCGACCTCCAGCGAACTATGGCTACACCTTC
V gene: TRBV5-1
D gene: .
clone size: many
J gene: TRBJ1-2
CDR3 length: 13

CDR3 protein: CASSSFGTPKETQYF
CDR3 DNA: TGTGCCAGCAGCTCTTTTGGGACACCCAAAGAGACCCAGTACTTC
V gene: TRBV12-3/TRBV12-4
D gene: .
clone size: few
J gene: TRBJ2-5
CDR3 length: 15

CDR3 protein: CASGLALYEQYF
CDR3 DNA: TGTGCCAGCGGGTTAGCTTTATACGAGCAGTACTTC
V gene: TRBV7-9
D gene: .
clone size: .
J gene: TRBJ2-7
CDR3 length: 12

CDR3 protein: CASSRDRGVDSPLHF
CDR3 DNA: TGTGCCAGCAGTCGGGACAGGGGGGTGGATTCACCCCTCCACTTT
V gene: TRBV4-2
D gene: TRBD1
clone size: few
J gene: TRBJ1-6
CDR3 length: 15

CDR3 protein: CAISDPSVQVEQFF
CDR3 DNA: TGTGCCATCAGTGACCCTAGCGTTCAGGTTGAGCAGTTCTTC
V gene: TRBV10-3
D gene: .
clone size: .
J gene: TRBJ2-1
CDR3 length: 14

CDR3 protein: CASSQEVGTGTEAFF
CDR3 DNA: TGTGCCAGCAGCCAAGAGGTAGGGACAGGCACTGAAGCTTTCTTT
V gene: TRBV4-2
D gene: TRBD1
clone size: few
J gene: TRBJ1-1
CDR3 length: 15

CDR3 protein: CSVGGNADTQYF
CDR3 DNA: TGCAGCGTTGGGGGGAATGCAGATACGCAGTATTTT
V gene: TRBV29-1
D gene: .
clone size: few
J gene: TRBJ2-3
CDR3 length: 12

CDR3 protein: CASSPSGALGNTEAFF
CDR3 DNA: TGTGCCAGCAGCCCCAGCGGCGCATTGGGGAACACTGAAGCTTTCTTT
V gene: TRBV7-6
D gene: .
clone size: .
J gene: TRBJ1-1
CDR3 length: 16

CDR3 protein: CASSFRGTIHEQYF
CDR3 DNA: TGTGCCAGCAGTTTCCGCGGGACTATTCACGAGCAGTACTTC
V gene: TRBV6-2/TRBV6-3
D gene: TRBD2
clone size: few
J gene: TRBJ2-7
CDR3 length: 14

CDR3 protein: CASSQESATYNEQFF
CDR3 DNA: TGCGCCAGCAGCCAAGAATCCGCCACTTACAATGAGCAGTTCTTC
V gene: TRBV4-1
D gene: .
clone size: many
J gene: TRBJ2-1
CDR3 length: 15

CDR3 protein: CASSSTSGSVNEQFF
CDR3 DNA: TGTGCCAGCAGCTCTACTAGCGGGAGTGTAAATGAGCAGTTCTTC
V gene: TRBV11-3
D gene: TRBD2
clone size: few
J gene: TRBJ2-1
CDR3 length: 15